This T cell receptor (beta chain) emerged from a study of low-dose radiotherapy and immunotherapy resistance in tumors. For the study at large: The study delivered 0.5 Gy per fraction every 2 weeks to Cohort 1, totaling 6.5 Gy. Fractions of 1 Gy went to Cohort 2 every two weeks, for 13 Gy over 26 weeks.

Note on this clonotype: Given a far larger clone just one base away, this is likely a sequencing read error.

First-strand cDNA relied on TRAV- and TRBV-specific primers spanning alpha and beta chains. TCRs were put through approximately 20 PCR cycles of amplification with Phusion. A constant-region primer and the V-primer adapter served as the primer pair. From the reads, TCRdb called clonotypes with MiXCR, one entry per CDR3 protein. Of 45,000 or so distinct CDR3 sequences in the sample, less than 30% were seen once. The CDR3 spans 15 residues. Trimming took 8 bases from V and 10 from J; bases not matched to a gene: 14. Time point indicated: after trial treatment. Treatment indicated: LDRT plus nivolumab, ipilimumab, low-dose cyclophosphamide and aspirin (RACIN trial).

V gene TRBV5-3 combines with J gene TRBJ2-1, with TRBD2 identical over 11 bases. TRBV5-3 is sorted into the ORF group, with uncertain function. The source material was PBMCs, sampled after low-dose radiotherapy plus immunotherapy. This sequence originates from a male donor with prostate cancer. The CDR3 coding sequence is TGTGCCAGCAGCATTAGCGGGAGGGCCCAGGACGAGCAGTTCTTC. Protein: CASSISGRAQDEQFF.